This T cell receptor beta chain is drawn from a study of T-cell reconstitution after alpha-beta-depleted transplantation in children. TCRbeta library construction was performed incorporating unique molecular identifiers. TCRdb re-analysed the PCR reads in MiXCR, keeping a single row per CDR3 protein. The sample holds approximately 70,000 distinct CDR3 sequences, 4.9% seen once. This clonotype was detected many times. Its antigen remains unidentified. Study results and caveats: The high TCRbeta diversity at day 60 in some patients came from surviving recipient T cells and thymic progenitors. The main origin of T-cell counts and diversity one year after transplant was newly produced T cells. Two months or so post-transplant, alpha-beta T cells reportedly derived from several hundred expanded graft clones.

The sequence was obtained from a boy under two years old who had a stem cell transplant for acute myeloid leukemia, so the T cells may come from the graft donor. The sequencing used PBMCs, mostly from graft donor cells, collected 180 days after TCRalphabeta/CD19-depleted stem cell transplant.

The CDR3 is CAWYRTDSSGANVLTF. The CDR3 DNA reads TGTGCCTGGTATCGGACCGATAGCTCTGGGGCCAACGTCCTGACTTTC. V is TRBV30 and J is TRBJ2-6; D ambiguous. Trimming left V 5 bases short and J 0 bases short, with 14 bases between. In germline, CDR1 is GTSNPN, CDR2 SVGIG (reference sequence). CDR3 length equals 16 residues.